This T cell receptor (beta chain) was recovered during a study of CD8+CD57+ T cells in acquired aplastic anemia. About the research overall: Average CD4+ read depth in healthy donors was about 10.8 million reads.

The CDR3 has 14 residues. CDR1 SNHLY and CDR2 FYNNEI come from the germline V gene. V lost 4 bases to trimming and J lost 6 bases, with 12 bases between them. This clonotype was seen ten or more times. Genomic DNA, serving as template, underwent TCR beta VDJ and CDR3 profiling. TCRdb analysed the reads with MiXCR anew, one entry per CDR3 protein. The sample lists around 180,000 distinct CDR3 sequences, 60% to 70% occurring once. The specimen was sorted CD4+, CD8+, or CD8+CD57+ T cells (not recorded which) from PBMCs. The chain couples TRBV2 to TRBJ2-2; tentative D call: TRBD1 (6 bases). This sequence was found in a human donor in good health. The CDR3 DNA reads as TGTGCCAGCAGTGCTCACAGGGAAGCCGGGGAGCTGTTTTTT. Translation gives CASSAHREAGELFF.